This entry features one T cell receptor beta chain sequence. These data come from a study of shared clonotypes between healthy human individuals. Sequencing was performed with immunoSEQ multiplex PCR; in TCRdb, only in-frame clones are kept and a portion is missing. The profile shows approximately 2,000,000 clones, 85% to 95% of them singletons. Naive CD8 cells comprised CD45RO-negative, CCR7-positively selected cells, excluding terminally differentiated effector memory CD45RA+ cells. This sequence originates from a man aged 18 to 35 in good health. Some clones in this sample may be carry-over from other donors' samples. The specimen was naive CD8+ T cells from PBMCs.

The CDR3 reads CASSIEQGGGYTF. In DNA, the CDR3 is TGTGCCAGTAGTATAGAACAGGGAGGAGGCTACACCTTC. The chain employs TRBV19 and TRBJ1-2; D might be TRBD1 (6 bases). Germline-derived CDR1 and CDR2 are LNHDA and SQIVND (reference sequence). The V end lost 0 bases, the J end lost 8 bases, and 10 bases lay between the germline ends. The CDR3 runs 13 residues.